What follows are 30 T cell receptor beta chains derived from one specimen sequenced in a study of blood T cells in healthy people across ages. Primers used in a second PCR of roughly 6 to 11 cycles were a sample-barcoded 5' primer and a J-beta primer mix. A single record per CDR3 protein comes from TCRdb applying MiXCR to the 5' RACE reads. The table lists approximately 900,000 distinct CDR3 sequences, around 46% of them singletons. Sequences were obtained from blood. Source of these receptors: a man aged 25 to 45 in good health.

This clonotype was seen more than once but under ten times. CDR3 region: CSAIRGGSYSNQPQHF. In DNA, the CDR3 is TGCAGTGCTATCAGGGGAGGGAGCTATAGCAATCAGCCCCAGCATTTT. The chain uses TRBV20-1 and TRBJ1-5, with a weak D call TRBD1 (6 bases). The germline CDR1 and CDR2 sequences are DFQATT and SNEGSKA (reference sequence). The CDR3 loop spans 16 amino acids. V was clipped by 4 bases and J by 0 bases, with 16 bases between them.

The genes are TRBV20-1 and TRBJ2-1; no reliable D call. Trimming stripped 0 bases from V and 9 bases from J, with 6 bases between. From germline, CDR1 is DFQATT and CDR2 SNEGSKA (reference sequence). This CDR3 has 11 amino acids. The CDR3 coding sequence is TGCAGTGCTAGAGATCACCCTGAGCAGTTCTTC. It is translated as CSARDHPEQFF.

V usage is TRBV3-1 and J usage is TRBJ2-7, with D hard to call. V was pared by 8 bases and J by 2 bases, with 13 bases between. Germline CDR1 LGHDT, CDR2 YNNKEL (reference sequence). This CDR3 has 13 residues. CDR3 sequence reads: CASGRRATYEQYF. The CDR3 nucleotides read TGTGCCAGCGGCAGAAGGGCTACCTACGAGCAGTACTTC.

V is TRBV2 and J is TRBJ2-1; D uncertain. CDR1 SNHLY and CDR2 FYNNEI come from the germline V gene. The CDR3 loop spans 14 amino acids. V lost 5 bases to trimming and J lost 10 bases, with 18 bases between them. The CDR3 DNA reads TGTGCCAGCAGTCCTGTCGACCTATCCTACGAGCAGTTCTTC. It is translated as CASSPVDLSYEQFF.

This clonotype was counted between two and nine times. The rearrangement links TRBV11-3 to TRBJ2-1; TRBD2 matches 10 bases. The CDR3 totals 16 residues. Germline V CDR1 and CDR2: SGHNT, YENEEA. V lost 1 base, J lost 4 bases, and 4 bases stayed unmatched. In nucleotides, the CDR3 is TGTGCCAGCAGCTTAGCCGGGACTAGCGCGTACAATGAGCAGTTCTTC. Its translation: CASSLAGTSAYNEQFF.

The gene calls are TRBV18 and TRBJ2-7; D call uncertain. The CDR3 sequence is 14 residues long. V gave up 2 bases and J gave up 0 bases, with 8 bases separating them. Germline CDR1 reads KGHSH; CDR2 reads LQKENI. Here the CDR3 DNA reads TGTGCCAGCTCACCAGCCTCCAGCTCCTACGAGCAGTACTTC. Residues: CASSPASSSYEQYF.

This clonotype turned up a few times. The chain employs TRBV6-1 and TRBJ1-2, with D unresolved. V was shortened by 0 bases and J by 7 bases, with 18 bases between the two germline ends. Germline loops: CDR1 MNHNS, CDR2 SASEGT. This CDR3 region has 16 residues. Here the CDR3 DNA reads TGTGCCAGCAGTGAAGCGGCCGACCGTCTGATACGTGGCTACACCTTC. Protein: CASSEAADRLIRGYTF.

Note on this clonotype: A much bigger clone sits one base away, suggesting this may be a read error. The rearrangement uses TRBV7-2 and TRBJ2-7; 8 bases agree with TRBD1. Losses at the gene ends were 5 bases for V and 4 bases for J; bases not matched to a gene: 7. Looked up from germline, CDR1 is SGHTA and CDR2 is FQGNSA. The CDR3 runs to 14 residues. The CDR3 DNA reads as TGTGCCAGCAGCGACGGACAGGGCCAGTACGAGCAGTACTTC. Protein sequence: CASSDGQGQYEQYF.

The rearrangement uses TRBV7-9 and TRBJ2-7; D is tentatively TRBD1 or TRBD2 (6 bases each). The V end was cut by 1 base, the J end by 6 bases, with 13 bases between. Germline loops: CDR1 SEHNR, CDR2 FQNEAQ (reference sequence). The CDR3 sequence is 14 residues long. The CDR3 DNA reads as TGTGCCAGCAGCTTAGATACACAGGGAGGCGAGCAGTACTTC. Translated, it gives CASSLDTQGGEQYF.

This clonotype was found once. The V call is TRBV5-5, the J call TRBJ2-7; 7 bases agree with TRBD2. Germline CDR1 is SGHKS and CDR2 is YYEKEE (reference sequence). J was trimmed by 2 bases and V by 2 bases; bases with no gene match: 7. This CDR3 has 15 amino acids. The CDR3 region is CASSFFPGGTYEQYF. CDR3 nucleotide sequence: TGTGCCAGCAGCTTTTTCCCGGGGGGTACCTACGAGCAGTACTTC.

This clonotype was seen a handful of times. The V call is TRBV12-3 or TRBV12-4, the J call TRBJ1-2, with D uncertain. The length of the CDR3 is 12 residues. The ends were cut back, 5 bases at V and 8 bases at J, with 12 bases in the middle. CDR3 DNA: TGTGCCAGCAGTGCCGACGGCCGGGGCTACACCTTC. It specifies CASSADGRGYTF.

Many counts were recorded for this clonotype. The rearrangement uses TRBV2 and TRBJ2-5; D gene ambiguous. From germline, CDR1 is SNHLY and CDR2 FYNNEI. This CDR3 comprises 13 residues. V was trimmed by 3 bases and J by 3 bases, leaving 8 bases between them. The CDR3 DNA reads TGTGCCAGCAGTGAGGGGTTTGAAGAGACCCAGTACTTC. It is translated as CASSEGFEETQYF. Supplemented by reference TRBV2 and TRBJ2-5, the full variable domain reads EPEVTQTPSHQVTQMGQEVILRCVPISNHLYFYWYRQILGQKVEFLVSFYNNEISEKSEIFDDQFSVERPDGSNFTLKIRSTKLEDSAMYFCASSEGFEETQYFGPGTRLLVL.

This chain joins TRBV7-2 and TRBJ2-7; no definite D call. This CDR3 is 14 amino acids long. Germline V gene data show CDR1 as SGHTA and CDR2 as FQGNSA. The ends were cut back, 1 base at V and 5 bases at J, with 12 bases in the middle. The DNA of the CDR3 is TGTGCCAGCAGCTTAGGTCGTCTTCCCGACGAGCAGTACTTC. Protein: CASSLGRLPDEQYF.

The CDR3 sequence is CASSRNDSPNSPLHF. Here the CDR3 DNA reads TGTGCCAGCAGCCGAAACGACAGCCCTAATTCACCCCTCCACTTT. J is TRBJ1-6 and V is TRBV12-3 or TRBV12-4; weak D call: TRBD1 (5 bases). This CDR3 has 15 residues. Trimming removed 6 bases from V and 6 bases from J, with 15 bases in between.

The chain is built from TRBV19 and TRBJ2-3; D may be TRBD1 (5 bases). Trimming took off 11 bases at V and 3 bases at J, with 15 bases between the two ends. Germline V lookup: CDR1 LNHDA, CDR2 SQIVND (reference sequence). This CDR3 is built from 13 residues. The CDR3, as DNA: TGTGCCCTGGGTAGCCCAGGGACAGATACGCAGTATTTT. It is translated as CALGSPGTDTQYF.

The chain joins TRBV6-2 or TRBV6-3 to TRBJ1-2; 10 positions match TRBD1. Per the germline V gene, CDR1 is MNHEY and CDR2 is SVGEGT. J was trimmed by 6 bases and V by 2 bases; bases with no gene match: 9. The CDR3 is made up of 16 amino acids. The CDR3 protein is CASSYVGTGEKDGYTF. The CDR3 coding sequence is TGTGCCAGCAGTTACGTTGGGACAGGGGAAAAGGATGGCTACACCTTC.

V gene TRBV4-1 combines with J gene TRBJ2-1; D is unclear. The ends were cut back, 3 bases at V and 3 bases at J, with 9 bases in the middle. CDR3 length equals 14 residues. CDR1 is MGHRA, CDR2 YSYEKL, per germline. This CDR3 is CASSQVLGYNEQFF. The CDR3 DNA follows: TGCGCCAGCAGCCAGGTCTTAGGCTACAATGAGCAGTTCTTC.

The CDR3 DNA follows: TGCGCCAGCAGCCAAGTTGAAGCCAGATATAACACTGAAGCTTTCTTT. Residues: CASSQVEARYNTEAFF. The chain combines TRBV4-1 with TRBJ1-1; no clear D. The CDR3 has 16 residues. CDR1 and CDR2 from the germline V gene are MGHRA and YSYEKL. The V and J ends lost 1 base and 2 bases respectively, with 14 bases between them.

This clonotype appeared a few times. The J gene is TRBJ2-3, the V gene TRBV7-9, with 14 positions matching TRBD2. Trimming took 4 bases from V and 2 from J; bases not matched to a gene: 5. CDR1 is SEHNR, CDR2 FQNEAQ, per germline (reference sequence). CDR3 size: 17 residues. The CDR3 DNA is TGTGCCAGCAGCTCCGGACTAGCGGGGGGACACACAGATACGCAGTATTTT. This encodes CASSSGLAGGHTDTQYF.

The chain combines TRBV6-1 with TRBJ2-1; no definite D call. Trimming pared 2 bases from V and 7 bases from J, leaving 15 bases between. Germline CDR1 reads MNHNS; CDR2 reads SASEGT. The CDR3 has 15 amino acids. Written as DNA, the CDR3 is TGTGCCAGCAGTGAAATAAGAAACTATGGGAATGAGCAGTTCTTC. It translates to CASSEIRNYGNEQFF.

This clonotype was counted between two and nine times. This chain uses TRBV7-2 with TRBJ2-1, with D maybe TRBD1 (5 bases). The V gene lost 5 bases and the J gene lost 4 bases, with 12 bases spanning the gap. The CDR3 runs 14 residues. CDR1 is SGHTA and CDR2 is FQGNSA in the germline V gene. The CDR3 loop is CASSPGHDYNEQFF. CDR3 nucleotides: TGTGCCAGCAGCCCCGGACACGATTACAATGAGCAGTTCTTC.

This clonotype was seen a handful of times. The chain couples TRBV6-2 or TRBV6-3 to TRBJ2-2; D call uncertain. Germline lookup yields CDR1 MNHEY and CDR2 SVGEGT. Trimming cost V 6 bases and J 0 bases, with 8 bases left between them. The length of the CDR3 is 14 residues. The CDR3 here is CASRLTSNTGELFF. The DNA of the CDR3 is TGTGCCAGCAGGCTAACCTCGAACACCGGGGAGCTGTTTTTT.

The CDR3 reads CASSLAPLAGGRNEQFF. The CDR3 region has the DNA TGCGCCAGCAGCCTAGCCCCCTTAGCGGGGGGGCGCAATGAGCAGTTCTTC. The chain couples TRBV5-1 to TRBJ2-1; TRBD2 agrees at 11 bases. Per the germline V gene, CDR1 is SGHRS and CDR2 is YFSETQ. The V and J ends lost 4 bases and 6 bases, in that order; junction bases with no gene match: 12. The CDR3 extends over 17 amino acids.

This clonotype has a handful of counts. CDR3 sequence (DNA): TGTGCCAGCAGTCAACAACTCCTGACAGGGATGGTAAACGAGCAGTACTTC. This codes for CASSQQLLTGMVNEQYF. The gene calls are TRBV6-1 and TRBJ2-7; 7 bases are shared with TRBD1. CDR1 is MNHNS and CDR2 is SASEGT in the germline V gene. V trimming: 5 bases; J trimming: 5 bases; junction bases outside the gene matches: 18. This CDR3 region has 17 residues.

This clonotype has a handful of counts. CDR3 bases: TGCAGCGTTCAGACCAGGGACAGGCCTAACGGGGATCTTTACCAGTTCTTC. Protein: CSVQTRDRPNGDLYQFF. The rearrangement uses TRBV29-1 and TRBJ2-1; 8 positions agree with TRBD1. Germline CDR1 and CDR2: SQVTM and ANQGSEA. The CDR3 spans 17 residues. V was clipped by 5 bases and J by 13 bases; unmatched bases: 25.

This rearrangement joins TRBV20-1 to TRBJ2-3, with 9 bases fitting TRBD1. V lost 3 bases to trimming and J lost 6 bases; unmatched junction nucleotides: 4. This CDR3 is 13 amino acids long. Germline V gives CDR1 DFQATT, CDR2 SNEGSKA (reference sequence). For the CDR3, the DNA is TGCAGTGCTAGCCGGGACAGGGTTGATACGCAGTATTTT. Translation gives CSASRDRVDTQYF.

The CDR3 is CAVLGTGTGTYEQYF. Here the CDR3 DNA reads TGTGCCGTCCTGGGGACCGGGACTGGAACCTACGAGCAGTACTTC. The gene calls are TRBV10-3 and TRBJ2-7, with D possibly being TRBD2 (6 bases). V dropped 11 bases and J dropped 2 bases, with 22 bases sitting between them. The CDR3 covers 15 residues. The germline CDR1 and CDR2 sequences are ENHRY and SYGVKD.

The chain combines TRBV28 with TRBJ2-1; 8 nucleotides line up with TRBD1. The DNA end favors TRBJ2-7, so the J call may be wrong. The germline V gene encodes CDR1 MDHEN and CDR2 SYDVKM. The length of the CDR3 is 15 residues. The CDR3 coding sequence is TGTGCCAGCAGTTTTAGGGACAGGATCTACAATGAGCAGTACTTC. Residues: CASSFRDRIYNEQYF.

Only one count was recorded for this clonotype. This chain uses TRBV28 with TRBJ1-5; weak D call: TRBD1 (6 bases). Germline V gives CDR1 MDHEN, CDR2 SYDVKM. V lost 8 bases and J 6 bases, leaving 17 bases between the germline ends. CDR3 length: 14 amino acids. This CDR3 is CASREGGGGQPQHF. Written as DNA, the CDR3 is TGTGCCAGCCGTGAAGGGGGTGGCGGTCAGCCCCAGCATTTT.

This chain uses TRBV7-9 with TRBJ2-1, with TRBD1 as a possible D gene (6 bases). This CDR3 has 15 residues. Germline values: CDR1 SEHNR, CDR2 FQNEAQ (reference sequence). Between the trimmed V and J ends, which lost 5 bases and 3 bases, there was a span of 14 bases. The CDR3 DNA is TGTGCCAGCAGCCCTCACCAGGACAGCTACAATGAGCAGTTCTTC. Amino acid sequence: CASSPHQDSYNEQFF.